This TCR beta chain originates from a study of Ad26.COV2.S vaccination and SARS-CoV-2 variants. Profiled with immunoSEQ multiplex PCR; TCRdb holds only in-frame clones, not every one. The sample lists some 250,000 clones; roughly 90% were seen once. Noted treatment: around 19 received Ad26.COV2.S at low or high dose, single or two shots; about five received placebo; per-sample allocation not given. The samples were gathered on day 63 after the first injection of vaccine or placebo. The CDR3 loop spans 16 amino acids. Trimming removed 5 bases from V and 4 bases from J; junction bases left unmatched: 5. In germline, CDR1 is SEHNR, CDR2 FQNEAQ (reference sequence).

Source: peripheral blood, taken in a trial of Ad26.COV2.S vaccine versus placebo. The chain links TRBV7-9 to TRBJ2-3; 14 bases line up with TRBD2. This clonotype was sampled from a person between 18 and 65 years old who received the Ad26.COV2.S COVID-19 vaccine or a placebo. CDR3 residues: CASSTSTSGGADTQYF. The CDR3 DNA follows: TGTGCCAGCAGCACCTCGACTAGCGGGGGGGCAGATACGCAGTATTTT.